This T cell receptor beta chain comes out of a study of EBV T-cell therapy then PD-1 blockade in nasopharyngeal carcinoma. The CDR3 has 16 amino acids. Germline lookup yields CDR1 LNHNV and CDR2 YYDKDF (reference sequence). The V gene lost 7 bases and the J gene lost 0 bases, with 17 bases spanning the gap. Stated treatment: AdE1-LMPpoly-expanded autologous EBV-specific T-cell therapy followed by anti-PD-1 nivolumab. Clones were read by immunoSEQ multiplex PCR, and TCRdb kept only the in-frame ones, dropping some. The table includes 14,000 or so clones, around four fifths detected once. This clone has only one observation. The antigen is undetermined.

This TCR was recovered from a man between 35 and 55 years old with nasopharyngeal carcinoma. V usage is TRBV15 and J usage is TRBJ2-3; no reliable D call. The sample here was CD8+ T cells from blood, taken around day 100 from a patient whose treatment included autologous EBV-specific T cells and nivolumab. CDR3 protein: CATTTRVRTSTDTQYF. CDR3 DNA: TGTGCCACCACCACTCGGGTCAGAACTAGCACAGATACGCAGTATTTT.